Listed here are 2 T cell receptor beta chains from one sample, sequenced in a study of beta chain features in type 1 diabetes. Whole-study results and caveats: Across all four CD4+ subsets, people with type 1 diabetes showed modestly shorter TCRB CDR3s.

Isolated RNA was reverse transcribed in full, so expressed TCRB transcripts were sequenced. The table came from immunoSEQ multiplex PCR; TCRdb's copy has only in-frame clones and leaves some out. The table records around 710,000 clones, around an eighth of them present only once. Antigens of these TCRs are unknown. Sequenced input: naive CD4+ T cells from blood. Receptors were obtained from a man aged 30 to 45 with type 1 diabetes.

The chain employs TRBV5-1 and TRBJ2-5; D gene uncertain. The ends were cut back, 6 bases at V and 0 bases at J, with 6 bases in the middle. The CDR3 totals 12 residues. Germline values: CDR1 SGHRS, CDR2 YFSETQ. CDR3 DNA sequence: TGCGCCAGCACCCTGGACCAAGAGACCCAGTACTTC. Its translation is CASTLDQETQYF.

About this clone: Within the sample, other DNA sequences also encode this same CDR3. The CDR3 spells CASSRQGEAFF. The CDR3 nucleotides are TGTGCCAGCTCACGACAGGGTGAAGCTTTCTTT. The V gene is TRBV18, the J gene TRBJ1-1, with 7 bases identical to TRBD1. The CDR3 length is 11 residues. CDR1 is KGHSH and CDR2 is LQKENI in the germline V gene. V trimming: 4 bases; J trimming: 7 bases; junction bases outside the gene matches: 0.